A selection of T cell receptor beta chains follows, all from one sample in a study of early T cells in non-severe SARS-CoV-2 infection. TCRdb analysed the 5' RACE reads with MiXCR anew, one entry per CDR3 protein. The table has 60,000 or so distinct CDR3 sequences, 9.5% to 14% seen once. The sample was whole blood. Receptors originate from an adult who was a healthcare worker with PCR-confirmed SARS-CoV-2 infection or an uninfected control (not recorded which). The CDR3 runs from the conserved cysteine through the conserved F or W. The D gene is left open where the match is weak. Some rows mark clone size as missing; the rest say once, few, many or name a class of expanded clone.

TRBJ1-1	many	-	TRBV5-1	TGCGCCAGCAGCTTGCCGGGTGGCGTCACTGAAGCTTTCTTT	CASSLPGGVTEAFF
TRBJ2-5	many	-	TRBV20-1	TGCAGTGTCCGCAGTGACCGTGTATCGGAGACCCAGTACTTC	CSVRSDRVSETQYF
TRBJ1-2	many	TRBD1	TRBV12-3/TRBV12-4	TGTGCCAGCAGTTCCCGGGGACAGGGGGTCTCGGGCTATGGCTACACCTTC	CASSSRGQGVSGYGYTF
TRBJ1-2	many	TRBD1	TRBV3-1	TGTGCCAGCAGCCACCGGGACAGGGGGAAAGTCGACTATGGCTACACCTTC	CASSHRDRGKVDYGYTF
TRBJ2-7	-	-	TRBV4-3	TGCGCCAGCAGCCAAGCGTTGCGGGGGCAGGGGGAGCAGTACTTC	CASSQALRGQGEQYF
TRBJ2-7	many	TRBD1	TRBV5-1	TGCGCCAGCGGAACCCCTCCGGGACAGGGCACCCACGAGCAGTACTTC	CASGTPPGQGTHEQYF
TRBJ2-5	many	-	TRBV7-6	TGTGCCAGCAGCTTAGTAAACGGGGAGACCCAGTACTTC	CASSLVNGETQYF
TRBJ2-5	-	-	TRBV7-8	TGTGCCAGCAGCTTAAGACGGGGGAACCAAGAGACCCAGTACTTC	CASSLRRGNQETQYF
TRBJ2-3	few	-	TRBV7-9	TGTGCCAGCAGCTTGGGACTGTGGGAAGATACGCAGTATTTT	CASSLGLWEDTQYF
TRBJ2-3	-	TRBD2	TRBV20-1	TGCAGTGCTCCCGGGACTAGCGGGGGGGCGTATAGCACAGATACGCAGTATTTT	CSAPGTSGGAYSTDTQYF
TRBJ2-3	many	-	TRBV12-5	TGTGCTAGTGGTCCCGAAGCAGATACGCAGTATTTT	CASGPEADTQYF
TRBJ2-1	-	TRBD1	TRBV7-9	TGTGCCAGCAGCCCGAGGGACAGGGGAAGCTACAATGAGCAGTTCTTC	CASSPRDRGSYNEQFF
TRBJ2-7	few	TRBD1	TRBV12-3/TRBV12-4	TGTGCCACCAAGGCAGGTGGGGACAGGTACGAGCAGTACTTC	CATKAGGDRYEQYF
TRBJ1-1	-	-	TRBV9	TGTGCCAGCAGCCCGCTGTCGGGACAATTCACTGAAGCTTTCTTT	CASSPLSGQFTEAFF
TRBJ2-7	few	TRBD1	TRBV20-1	TGCAGTGCAGCCCCAGGGGGCGACTACGAGCAGTACTTC	CSAAPGGDYEQYF
TRBJ2-7	-	-	TRBV5-5	TGTGCCAGCAGCCCGGCCGGGGACGAGCAGTACTTC	CASSPAGDEQYF
TRBJ2-3	-	TRBD2	TRBV27	TGTGCCAGCAGCCACCTAGCGGGGGCTTCAGATACGCAGTATTTT	CASSHLAGASDTQYF
TRBJ2-7	many	TRBD1	TRBV10-1	TGCGCCAGCAGTGAGCGCCCCCCCGGGACAGGGGGATCCTACGAGCAGTACTTC	CASSERPPGTGGSYEQYF
TRBJ1-1	few	-	TRBV15	TGTGCCACCAGCAGCAAGGGGGGACCGCGGAACACTGAAGCTTTCTTT	CATSSKGGPRNTEAFF
TRBJ2-3	many	-	TRBV7-2	TGTGCCAGCAGCTCCCTAGCCCGGGGGTCCAGCACGCAGTATTTT	CASSSLARGSSTQYF
TRBJ2-1	many	TRBD2	TRBV10-2	TGCGCCAGCAGTGGGGACCTAGCGGGGAGAGTGAATGAGCAGTTCTTC	CASSGDLAGRVNEQFF
TRBJ2-7	few	-	TRBV29-1	TGCAGCGGCCTACAGGGAGGACCCGAGCAGTACTTC	CSGLQGGPEQYF
TRBJ2-6	many	-	TRBV4-1	TGCGCCAGCAGCGTGAGACCCGGCTCTGGGGCCAACGTCCTGACTTTC	CASSVRPGSGANVLTF
TRBJ2-7	many	-	TRBV24-1	TGTGCCACCAGTGCCGGAGGATACGAGCAGTACTTC	CATSAGGYEQYF
TRBJ1-2	many	-	TRBV5-4	TGTGCCAGCAGCCTCGACAGCGAAAGCTACACCTTC	CASSLDSESYTF
TRBJ1-5	many	-	TRBV5-1	TGCGCCAGCAGCCCGGAGAGCAATCAGCCCCAGCATTTT	CASSPESNQPQHF
TRBJ2-5	-	-	TRBV12-3/TRBV12-4	TGTGCCAGCAGTTTAGTCTCCTCTGGGGGGGAGACCCAGTACTTC	CASSLVSSGGETQYF
TRBJ2-5	many	TRBD2	TRBV20-1	TGCAGTGCTAGAGATGGCGGGGGGCCCCAAGAGACCCAGTACTTC	CSARDGGGPQETQYF
TRBJ1-1	many	-	TRBV29-1	TGCAGCGTTGAAGGGAACCCTGAAGCTTTCTTT	CSVEGNPEAFF
TRBJ2-7	few	-	TRBV6-1	TGTGCCACCCTTACCGCGACAGGATACGGAAGAGAGCAGTACTTC	CATLTATGYGREQYF
TRBJ2-3	many	-	TRBV23-1	TGCGCCAGCACCCCCAGGGACGTGCCGCACACGGATACGCAGTATTTT	CASTPRDVPHTDTQYF
TRBJ2-7	few	TRBD1	TRBV9	TGTGCCAGCAGCCCACGAGGGACAGGGCAAGGGGGCGAGCAGTACTTC	CASSPRGTGQGGEQYF
TRBJ1-2	many	-	TRBV7-8	TGTGCCAGCAGCTCTCGGGAGTTGGGCGGCTACACCTTC	CASSSRELGGYTF
TRBJ2-5	many	-	TRBV11-2	TGTGCCAGCAGCTTACGAGCCCCTAGCTCGGAGACCCAGTACTTC	CASSLRAPSSETQYF
TRBJ2-5	many	TRBD2	TRBV7-2	TGTGCCAGCAGCTTAGCGCGTCTAGCGGGGGGGGACCAAGAGACCCAGTACTTC	CASSLARLAGGDQETQYF
TRBJ1-3	many	TRBD1	TRBV3-1	TGTGCCAGCAGGTTTGGGACAGCCGGAAACACCATATATTTT	CASRFGTAGNTIYF
TRBJ2-7	-	TRBD1	TRBV29-1	TGCAGCGTAAGTACCGGGACAGACTACGAGCAGTACTTC	CSVSTGTDYEQYF
TRBJ1-3	many	TRBD1	TRBV6-5	TGTGCCAGCAGGCGCGGTCTGACAGGGACTGGAAACACCATATATTTT	CASRRGLTGTGNTIYF
TRBJ2-7	many	TRBD2	TRBV2	TGTGCCAGCAGTGAAGGGCGGGGGGTCAGCTACGAGCAGTACTTC	CASSEGRGVSYEQYF
TRBJ2-7	many	TRBD1	TRBV7-9	TGTGCCAGCAGCCCTCTTTCGGGACAGGGTACCGAGCAGTACTTC	CASSPLSGQGTEQYF
TRBJ2-5	many	TRBD2	TRBV20-1	TGCAGTGCTAGCTCCCTAGCGGGGGGCTCCGTAGAGACCCAGTACTTC	CSASSLAGGSVETQYF